Listed below are T cell receptor beta chains from one sample, sequenced in a study of identical twins. From the 5' RACE reads, TCRdb called clonotypes with MiXCR, one entry per CDR3 protein. Among about 890,000 distinct CDR3 sequences listed, around an eighth were seen once. Separately, the same data were catalogued under a study of yellow fever vaccine responses in identical twins.

Sequencing was done on a sample of PBMCs. The receptor set was obtained from a woman aged 18-35 years in good health. Both conserved end residues are part of each CDR3. A D gene is named only where the DNA matches it firmly. Size is omitted from some rows. Given values are once, few, many or a class for expanded clones.

TRBJ2-3 TRBV24-1 . many TGTGCCACCAGTGACGTGGGGATCACAGATACGCAGTATTTT CATSDVGITDTQYF
TRBJ2-5 TRBV5-1 TRBD2 few TGCGCCAGCAGCCCCGGACTAGCGGGGAAAGAGACCCAGTACTTC CASSPGLAGKETQYF
TRBJ1-1 TRBV6-2/TRBV6-3 . few TGTGCCAGCACGGCAGGCTTTTGGACTGAAGCTTTCTTT CASTAGFWTEAFF
TRBJ2-1 TRBV29-1 TRBD2 few TGCAGCGCCGGGGGGGACAACAACTACAATGAGCAGTTCTTC CSAGGDNNYNEQFF
TRBJ2-5 TRBV28 TRBD2 many TGTGCCAGCAGCTTAGGGACTAGCGGGCAGACCCAGTACTTC CASSLGTSGQTQYF
TRBJ2-5 TRBV5-4 TRBD2 . TGTGCCAGCAGCTTCCACGGACTAGCGGGTAAAGAGACCCAGTACTTC CASSFHGLAGKETQYF
TRBJ2-1 TRBV7-6 TRBD2 . TGTGCCAGCAGCTTAGTTGGGACTAGACTTATCCGAATTAGCTCCTACAATGAGCAGTTCTTC CASSLVGTRLIRISSYNEQFF
TRBJ2-3 TRBV5-1 . few TGCGCCAGCAGCTTGAGTGTCGCCGGTACAGATACGCAGTATTTT CASSLSVAGTDTQYF
TRBJ2-3 TRBV11-1 TRBD2 . TGTGCCAGCAGCTTAGAGGGACTAGCGGGAAGGGCTACAGATACGCAGTATTTT CASSLEGLAGRATDTQYF
TRBJ2-7 TRBV6-1 . few TGTGCCAGCAGACGGGGCCGGGCCGAGCAGTACTTC CASRRGRAEQYF
TRBJ2-3 TRBV20-1 TRBD2 many TGCAGTGCTTACCAACCATCTAAACTAGCGGCTAGCACAGATACGCAGTATTTT CSAYQPSKLAASTDTQYF
TRBJ1-3 TRBV12-3/TRBV12-4 . once TGTGCCAGCAGCCGAGACGGAACCTCTGAAAACACCATATATTTT CASSRDGTSENTIYF
TRBJ2-7 TRBV20-1 TRBD2 many TGCAGTGCTAGAGATGGGACTAGCGACAGCTCCTACGAGCAGTACTTC CSARDGTSDSSYEQYF
TRBJ1-1 TRBV14 . . TGTGCCAGCAGCCAAGCTAGGCGAGGGGTTGGAATGAGCACTGAAGCTTTCTTT CASSQARRGVGMSTEAFF
TRBJ2-7 TRBV12-3/TRBV12-4 . . TGTGCCAGCAGTTTGAAGGGAGGGGGTGATTACGAGCAGTACTTC CASSLKGGGDYEQYF
TRBJ2-1 TRBV15 . few TGTGCCACCAGCAGAACCCGGACGGACTCCTACAATGAGCAGTTCTTC CATSRTRTDSYNEQFF
TRBJ2-1 TRBV24-1 TRBD2 . TGTGCCACCAGTGATTTTAATCGGGAGGACACCTACAATGAGCAGTTCTTC CATSDFNREDTYNEQFF
TRBJ1-1 TRBV5-1 TRBD1 few TGCGCCAGCAGCTTGCAAGGGGGCGGGGGCACTGAAGCTTTCTTT CASSLQGGGGTEAFF
TRBJ1-5 TRBV28 . few TGTGCCAGCAGTTTATATCGGGACAATCAGCCCCAGCATTTT CASSLYRDNQPQHF
TRBJ2-1 TRBV2 . few TGTGCCAGCAGGTCAGCGGCCAACAATGAGCAGTTCTTC CASRSAANNEQFF
TRBJ2-2 TRBV18 . few TGTGCCAGCTCACCTTTAACTAGCCGCACCGGGGAGCTGTTTTTT CASSPLTSRTGELFF
TRBJ2-2 TRBV12-3/TRBV12-4 . many TGTGCCAGCAGTCCCAGGGGGGTGAACACCGGGGAGCTGTTTTTT CASSPRGVNTGELFF
TRBJ1-2 TRBV5-1 . . TGCGCCAGCGCATCTGGGGAAGGAGGCTATGGCTACACCTTC CASASGEGGYGYTF
TRBJ2-3 TRBV29-1 . many TGCAGCGTTGATGACAACACAGATACGCAGTATTTT CSVDDNTDTQYF
TRBJ1-5 TRBV20-1 . . TGCAGTGCTAGAGACACTACCGAGATTAATAGCAATCAGCCCCAGCATTTT CSARDTTEINSNQPQHF
TRBJ1-3 TRBV10-2 . . TGCGCCAGCAGTGAGCAGGCTTCTGGAAACACCATATATTTT CASSEQASGNTIYF
TRBJ2-5 TRBV11-2 TRBD2 few TGTGCCAGCAGCTTAGTACCCCTAGCGGGAATGGAGACCCAGTACTTC CASSLVPLAGMETQYF
TRBJ1-6 TRBV6-5 . few TGTGCCAGCAGTTACTTGCTGACTGGCTATAATTCACCCCTCCACTTT CASSYLLTGYNSPLHF
TRBJ2-1 TRBV11-3 . . TGTGCCAGCAGCTTCAGTTCCCAGGGGATGTACCCTAGGGAGCAGTTCTTC CASSFSSQGMYPREQFF
TRBJ2-1 TRBV29-1 . many TGCAGCGTCGTCTCGAGAGGGGCCAAGTTTAGCTCCTACAATGAGCAGTTCTTC CSVVSRGAKFSSYNEQFF
TRBJ2-2 TRBV2 TRBD2 . TGTGCCAGTGAAGGGACTAGCGGGGTAGGCGGGGAGCTGTTTTTT CASEGTSGVGGELFF
TRBJ1-6 TRBV20-1 . . TGCAGTGCTAGGAGTACAGGCTCCTATAATTCACCCCTCCACTTT CSARSTGSYNSPLHF
TRBJ2-5 TRBV5-6 . . TGTGCCAGCAGCCGGGGAGTGTGGGGACCCGAGACCCAGTACTTC CASSRGVWGPETQYF
TRBJ2-7 TRBV20-1 TRBD2 few TGCAGTGCTAGAGATCGGCGAATAGCGGGAGGCTACGAGCAGTACTTC CSARDRRIAGGYEQYF
TRBJ2-7 TRBV3-1 TRBD2 . TGTGCCAGCAGCCATCAGGGACTAGCGCGCTACGAGCAGTACTTC CASSHQGLARYEQYF
TRBJ1-2 TRBV9 . . TGTGCCAGCAGCGTAGCGGCATCGCAAAGCTATGGCTACACCTTC CASSVAASQSYGYTF
TRBJ1-1 TRBV4-1 TRBD1 few TGCGCCAGCAGCCAAAGGGCAGGGGGCCTGAACACTGAAGCTTTCTTT CASSQRAGGLNTEAFF
TRBJ2-7 TRBV4-1 . . TGCGCCAGCAGCCTACCTGGGACTGGCTACGAGCAGTACTTC CASSLPGTGYEQYF
TRBJ2-1 TRBV3-1 TRBD2 . TGTGCCAGCAGCCAAGATGTTCGGACTAGCGGGAGATGCTCCTTC CASSQDVRTSGRCSF
TRBJ2-3 TRBV29-1 TRBD1 . TGCAGCGTTGGACAGGGGGCAGATACGCAGTATTTT CSVGQGADTQYF